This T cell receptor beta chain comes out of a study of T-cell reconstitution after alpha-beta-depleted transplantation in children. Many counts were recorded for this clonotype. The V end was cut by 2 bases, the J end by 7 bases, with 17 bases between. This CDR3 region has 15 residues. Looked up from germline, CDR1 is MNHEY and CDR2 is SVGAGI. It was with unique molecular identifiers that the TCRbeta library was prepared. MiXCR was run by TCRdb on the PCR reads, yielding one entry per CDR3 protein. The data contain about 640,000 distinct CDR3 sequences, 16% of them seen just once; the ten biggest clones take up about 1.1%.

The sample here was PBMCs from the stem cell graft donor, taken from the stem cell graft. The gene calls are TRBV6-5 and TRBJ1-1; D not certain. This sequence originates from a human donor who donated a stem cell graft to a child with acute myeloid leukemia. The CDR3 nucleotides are TGTGCCAGCAGTTACGGGAGCCGGATGGTCGTTGAAGCTTTCTTT. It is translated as CASSYGSRMVVEAFF.